One sample yielded the 29 T cell receptor beta chains listed below, sequenced in a study of T-cell memory formation after mild COVID-19. TCRdb re-derived calls from the 5' RACE reads in MiXCR, one entry per CDR3 protein. This sample has roughly 130,000 distinct CDR3 sequences, with 16% found just once. The sequenced sample was PBMCs or a T cell subset sorted from them (not recorded which). The receptor set was obtained from an adult woman who had mild COVID-19 (a few samples of this study predate the infection). Cell type and time point are not known.

This clonotype was detected a few times. The chain joins TRBV24-1 to TRBJ2-5; the D gene is possibly TRBD2 (6 bases). Trimming took off 0 bases at V and 7 bases at J, with 11 bases between the two ends. CDR1 and CDR2 from the germline V gene are KGHDR and SFDVKD. The CDR3 spans 14 residues. CDR3 nucleotide sequence: TGTGCCACCAGTGATTTGAACGGGGGAGTGACCCAGTACTTC. Its protein is CATSDLNGGVTQYF.

The chain combines TRBV12-3 or TRBV12-4 with TRBJ2-2; D may match TRBD1 or TRBD2 (5 bases each). Trimming shortened V by 5 bases and J by 7 bases, and 11 bases separated the two germline ends. The CDR3 is 13 amino acids. In nucleotides, the CDR3 is TGTGCCAGCAGTGGGGGACGGGACGGGGAGCTGTTTTTT. It encodes CASSGGRDGELFF.

This clonotype appeared a few times. The genes are TRBV5-1 and TRBJ1-1; 10 bases fit TRBD1. Germline loops: CDR1 SGHRS, CDR2 YFSETQ. The V gene end was trimmed by 5 bases and the J gene end by 4 bases; junction bases not matched to a gene: 5. This CDR3 contains 14 residues. The CDR3 is CASSRQGAGTEAFF. The CDR3 DNA reads as TGCGCCAGCAGTAGACAGGGGGCAGGCACTGAAGCTTTCTTT.

The chain is built from TRBV7-3 and TRBJ2-2; 7 bases are shared with TRBD2. Germline V gene lookup returns CDR1 SGHTA and CDR2 FQGTGA. This CDR3 is 14 amino acids long. Trimming took 7 bases from V and 5 from J; bases not matched to a gene: 7. The CDR3, as DNA: TGTGCCAGCACCCCGGGACTACTAACCGGGGAGCTGTTTTTT. Protein product: CASTPGLLTGELFF. Full variable domain (rest looked up from reference TRBV7-3 and TRBJ2-2): GAGVSQTPSNKVTEKGKYVELRCDPISGHTALYWYRQSLGQGPEFLIYFQGTGAADDSGLPNDRFFAVRPEGSVSTLKIQRTERGDSAVYLCASTPGLLTGELFFGEGSRLTVL.

This chain joins TRBV16 and TRBJ2-1, with 7 bases matching TRBD1. CDR3 length: 17 amino acids. Trimming at V came to 2 bases and at J to 9 bases, leaving 16 bases not matched to a gene. Germline V gives CDR1 KGHSY, CDR2 FQNENV. The CDR3 sequence: CASSQGGPGQFLAEQFF. The DNA of the CDR3 is TGTGCCAGCAGCCAAGGGGGTCCGGGACAGTTTCTTGCTGAGCAGTTCTTC.

This chain uses TRBV7-3 with TRBJ2-1, with 7 bases matching TRBD2. CDR1 is SGHTA and CDR2 is FQGTGA in the germline V gene. V shed 0 bases and J 13 bases; nucleotides not matched to a gene: 6. The CDR3 covers 13 residues. The CDR3 bases are TGTGCCAGCAGCTTAACTAGGGGACTATCTCAGTTCTTC. Its translation is CASSLTRGLSQFF.

This clonotype was seen only a few times. The J gene is TRBJ2-2, the V gene TRBV21-1; TRBD1, the table's D call, lacks a check against the DNA. TRBV21-1 is an annotated pseudogene. The CDR3 is 14 amino acids. For the CDR3, the DNA is TGTGCCAACCGAAAATTACAGGGGGAAGGGGAGCTGTTTTTT. It yields the protein CANRKLQGEGELFF.

V gene TRBV24-1 combines with J gene TRBJ2-1, with D possibly TRBD1 on 6 matching bases. Germline values: CDR1 KGHDR, CDR2 SFDVKD. V lost 2 bases, J lost 2 bases, and 9 bases lay in between. The CDR3 length is 15 residues. Written as DNA, the CDR3 is TGTGCCACCAGTGATTCTCGGACAGCCTACAATGAGCAGTTCTTC. This sequence encodes CATSDSRTAYNEQFF.

Only a few counts were recorded for this clonotype. This chain links TRBV7-6 with TRBJ2-2; D may match TRBD1 or TRBD2 (5 bases each). Between the trimmed V and J ends, which lost 6 bases and 8 bases, there was a span of 13 bases. CDR1 SGHVS and CDR2 FNYEAQ come from the germline V gene. The CDR3 has 13 amino acids. CDR3 region: CASRRGTGGELFF. CDR3 nucleotide sequence: TGTGCCAGCAGAAGAGGGACGGGGGGGGAGCTGTTTTTT. Complete variable domain (other parts from reference TRBV7-6 and TRBJ2-2): GAGVSQSPRYKVTKRGQDVALRCDPISGHVSLYWYRQALGQGPEFLTYFNYEAQQDKSGLPNDRFSAERPEGSISTLTIQRTEQRDSAMYRCASRRGTGGELFFGEGSRLTVL.

The gene calls are TRBV12-3 or TRBV12-4 and TRBJ2-1, with D unclear. The CDR3 is 13 residues long. With 7 bases removed from V and 4 bases from J, the gap between germline ends came to 11 bases. The CDR3 region is CASTLPGYNEQFF. CDR3 coding DNA: TGTGCCAGCACCCTACCCGGATACAATGAGCAGTTCTTC.

The rearrangement links TRBV9 to TRBJ2-1; the D is unclear. The germline V gene has CDR1 SGDLS and CDR2 YYNGEE. The germline V and J ends were trimmed by 4 bases and 6 bases, with 5 bases remaining between them. This CDR3 has 11 amino acids. The CDR3 DNA follows: TGTGCCAGCAGCTTTGCCAATGAGCAGTTCTTC. It codes for CASSFANEQFF.

This clonotype was observed a handful of times. CDR3 nucleotide sequence: TGTGCCAGCAGCTGGGGACGGGACACTGAAGCTTTCTTT. Protein product: CASSWGRDTEAFF. The chain employs TRBV7-8 and TRBJ1-1; D may be TRBD1 (5 bases). Germline V lookup: CDR1 SGHVS, CDR2 FQNEAQ. Trimming took 4 bases from V and 3 from J, leaving 9 bases between them. There are 13 residues in the CDR3.

This clonotype was observed a few times. The V and J genes are TRBV5-1 and TRBJ2-2, with 7 nucleotides matching TRBD1. The CDR3 is 14 amino acids. Per germline, CDR1 SGHRS and CDR2 YFSETQ. V lost 4 bases and J lost 5; bases outside the gene matches: 5. The CDR3 coding sequence is TGCGCCAGCAGCCCACAGGGGTGGACCGGGGAGCTGTTTTTT. Its translation: CASSPQGWTGELFF.

The chain has TRBV5-4 and TRBJ2-3; a weak D match, TRBD1 (5 bases). CDR3 length: 13 residues. V lost 4 bases to trimming and J lost 6 bases, with 12 bases between them. The V gene's germline CDR1 is SGHNT and CDR2 YYREEE (reference sequence). DNA for the CDR3: TGTGCCAGCAGCCCCCCCAGGGTCGATACGCAGTATTTT. It yields the protein CASSPPRVDTQYF.

The chain is built from TRBV2 and TRBJ2-4; 7 nucleotides line up with TRBD1. CDR1 is SNHLY, CDR2 FYNNEI, per germline. This CDR3 comprises 15 residues. V shed 7 bases, J shed 10 bases, and the junction held 16 bases outside the gene matches. The CDR3 sequence is CASTEGAGALRIQYF. Written as DNA, the CDR3 is TGTGCCAGCACCGAGGGGGCAGGGGCCCTACGAATTCAGTACTTC. Supplemented by reference TRBV2 and TRBJ2-4, the full variable domain reads EPEVTQTPSHQVTQMGQEVILRCVPISNHLYFYWYRQILGQKVEFLVSFYNNEISEKSEIFDDQFSVERPDGSNFTLKIRSTKLEDSAMYFCASTEGAGALRIQYFGAGTRLSVL.

This clonotype turned up a few times. The J gene is TRBJ2-5, the V gene TRBV12-3 or TRBV12-4; D uncertain. V was pared by 3 bases and J by 4 bases, with 6 bases between. This CDR3 spans 12 amino acids. The CDR3 region is CASSFGGETQYF. The CDR3 DNA reads as TGTGCCAGCAGTTTTGGCGGAGAGACCCAGTACTTC.

The genes are TRBV12-3 or TRBV12-4 and TRBJ2-7, with no clear D. The CDR3 sequence is 13 residues long. Between the trimmed V and J ends, which lost 6 bases and 0 bases, there was a span of 9 bases. DNA of the CDR3: TGTGCCAGCAGAACGACGGGCTCCTACGAGCAGTACTTC. It is translated as CASRTTGSYEQYF.

The chain joins TRBV2 to TRBJ2-3; 10 bases map to TRBD1. The CDR3 loop spans 15 amino acids. J was trimmed by 4 bases and V by 5 bases; bases with no gene match: 6. Looked up from germline, CDR1 is SNHLY and CDR2 is FYNNEI. The CDR3, as DNA: TGTGCCAGCAGTCGGGACAGGGGACAATCAGATACGCAGTATTTT. Translating it yields CASSRDRGQSDTQYF.

This clonotype was found a few times. The V and J genes are TRBV4-1 and TRBJ2-3; 8 bases match TRBD2. This CDR3 has 17 amino acids. Germline V gives CDR1 MGHRA, CDR2 YSYEKL. Trimming at V came to 1 base and at J to 4 bases, leaving 10 bases not matched to a gene. Here the CDR3 reads CASSQGGGLAGPDTQYF. For the CDR3, the DNA is TGCGCCAGCAGCCAAGGGGGCGGGCTAGCGGGCCCAGATACGCAGTATTTT.

The chain combines TRBV20-1 with TRBJ1-2; possibly TRBD1 for D (6 bases). The CDR3 sequence is 14 residues long. The V end was cut by 6 bases, the J end by 2 bases, with 16 bases between. Germline-derived CDR1 and CDR2 are DFQATT and SNEGSKA (reference sequence). CDR3 nucleotide sequence: TGCAGTGCCCGTACAGGGATAAGGAACTATGGCTACACCTTC. Protein product: CSARTGIRNYGYTF.

This clonotype occurred once. The chain joins TRBV20-1 to TRBJ2-4; D remains ambiguous. There are 13 residues in the CDR3. Between the trimmed V and J ends, which lost 7 bases and 0 bases, there was a span of 10 bases. Germline V gene data show CDR1 as DFQATT and CDR2 as SNEGSKA (reference sequence). The CDR3 DNA sequence: TGCAGTGGCATTGGGTCAGCCAAAAACATTCAGTACTTC. It codes for CSGIGSAKNIQYF.

This clonotype was recorded a few times. V and J are TRBV7-2 and TRBJ2-7; 10 bases are shared with TRBD1. The CDR3 runs to 14 residues. CDR1 is SGHTA, CDR2 FQGNSA, per germline. The V gene end was trimmed by 4 bases and the J gene end by 6 bases; junction bases not matched to a gene: 6. The CDR3: CASSSGTGVFEQYF. The DNA of the CDR3 is TGTGCCAGCAGCTCCGGGACAGGGGTTTTCGAGCAGTACTTC.

This clonotype occurred many times. This chain links TRBV13 with TRBJ2-7; 11 nucleotides match TRBD1. The CDR3 covers 19 residues. The ends lost 5 bases at V and 3 bases at J; junction bases unmatched: 18. In germline, CDR1 is PRHDT, CDR2 FYEKMQ (reference sequence). The chain's CDR3 is CASSPSRTGGLSKSYEQYF. The CDR3, as DNA: TGTGCCAGCAGCCCCAGTAGGACAGGGGGCTTATCGAAAAGCTACGAGCAGTACTTC.

This clonotype was seen only a few times. The V gene is TRBV5-1, the J gene TRBJ2-2; the D is unclear. This CDR3 region has 15 residues. Trimming took 0 bases from V and 5 from J, leaving 11 bases between them. Per the germline V gene, CDR1 is SGHRS and CDR2 is YFSETQ. CDR3 sequence (DNA): TGCGCCAGCAGCTTGGAAGTCACAGAAACCGGGGAGCTGTTTTTT. This codes for CASSLEVTETGELFF.

The chain couples TRBV6-5 to TRBJ1-4; a weak D match, TRBD1 (5 bases). This CDR3 region has 14 residues. From germline, CDR1 is MNHEY and CDR2 SVGAGI. V lost 4 bases to trimming and J lost 8 bases, with 14 bases between them. The CDR3 bases are TGTGCCAGCAGTTTTGGGGGGATTGGGGAAAAACTGTTTTTT. Its translation: CASSFGGIGEKLFF.

The chain uses TRBV10-3 and TRBJ2-3; TRBD1 matches at 7 bases. J lost 2 bases, V lost 6 bases, and 8 bases had no gene match. Looked up from germline, CDR1 is ENHRY and CDR2 is SYGVKD. There are 15 residues in the CDR3. DNA of the CDR3: TGTGCCATCAGACAGGGGCCTATCCTCACAGATACGCAGTATTTT. Translated, it gives CAIRQGPILTDTQYF.

This clonotype turned up a few times. V usage is TRBV7-6 and J usage is TRBJ2-5; D perhaps matches TRBD2 (6 bases). The CDR3 is 12 residues long. Germline V lookup: CDR1 SGHVS, CDR2 FNYEAQ. V dropped 0 bases and J dropped 7 bases, with 6 bases sitting between them. The CDR3 DNA reads TGTGCCAGCAGCTTAGCCGGGGGGACCCAGTACTTC. Its translation is CASSLAGGTQYF.

This clonotype was observed a few times. This chain links TRBV27 with TRBJ2-5; D is uncertain. The CDR3 has 11 amino acids. V was trimmed by 5 bases and J by 5 bases, leaving 6 bases between them. Looked up from germline, CDR1 is MNHEY and CDR2 is SMNVEV (reference sequence). The CDR3 protein is CASSDGETQYF. The CDR3 nucleotides read TGTGCCAGCAGTGACGGGGAGACCCAGTACTTC.

This clonotype has more than one count but fewer than ten. V usage is TRBV5-1 and J usage is TRBJ2-1; no clear D gene. CDR1 and CDR2 from the germline V gene are SGHRS and YFSETQ. Trimming removed 0 bases from V and 13 bases from J, with 14 bases in between. The CDR3 runs 13 residues. CDR3: CASSLAGRSLQFF. The DNA for the CDR3 is TGCGCCAGCAGCTTGGCCGGGCGGTCCCTCCAGTTCTTC.